The present TCR beta chain was sequenced within a study of OX40 agonist ivuxolimab in advanced cancers. Profiled with immunoSEQ multiplex PCR; TCRdb holds only in-frame clones, not every one. The table records some 100,000 clones, roughly four fifths of them present only once. This CDR3 comprises 14 residues. Germline lookup yields CDR1 LNHDA and CDR2 SQIVND (reference sequence). Between the trimmed V and J ends, which lost 4 bases and 3 bases, there was a span of 12 bases. This clone was observed a handful of times. The sequence came from an adult with an advanced solid tumor such as melanoma, head and neck, liver or kidney cancer. Material: CD4+ or CD8+ T cells sorted from blood, obtained in a trial of the OX40 agonist ivuxolimab. V and J are TRBV19 and TRBJ1-1; D is possibly TRBD1 (6 bases). The CDR3 DNA is TGTGCCAGTAGTACGGGACAACTTTACACTGAAGCTTTCTTT. It is translated as CASSTGQLYTEAFF.